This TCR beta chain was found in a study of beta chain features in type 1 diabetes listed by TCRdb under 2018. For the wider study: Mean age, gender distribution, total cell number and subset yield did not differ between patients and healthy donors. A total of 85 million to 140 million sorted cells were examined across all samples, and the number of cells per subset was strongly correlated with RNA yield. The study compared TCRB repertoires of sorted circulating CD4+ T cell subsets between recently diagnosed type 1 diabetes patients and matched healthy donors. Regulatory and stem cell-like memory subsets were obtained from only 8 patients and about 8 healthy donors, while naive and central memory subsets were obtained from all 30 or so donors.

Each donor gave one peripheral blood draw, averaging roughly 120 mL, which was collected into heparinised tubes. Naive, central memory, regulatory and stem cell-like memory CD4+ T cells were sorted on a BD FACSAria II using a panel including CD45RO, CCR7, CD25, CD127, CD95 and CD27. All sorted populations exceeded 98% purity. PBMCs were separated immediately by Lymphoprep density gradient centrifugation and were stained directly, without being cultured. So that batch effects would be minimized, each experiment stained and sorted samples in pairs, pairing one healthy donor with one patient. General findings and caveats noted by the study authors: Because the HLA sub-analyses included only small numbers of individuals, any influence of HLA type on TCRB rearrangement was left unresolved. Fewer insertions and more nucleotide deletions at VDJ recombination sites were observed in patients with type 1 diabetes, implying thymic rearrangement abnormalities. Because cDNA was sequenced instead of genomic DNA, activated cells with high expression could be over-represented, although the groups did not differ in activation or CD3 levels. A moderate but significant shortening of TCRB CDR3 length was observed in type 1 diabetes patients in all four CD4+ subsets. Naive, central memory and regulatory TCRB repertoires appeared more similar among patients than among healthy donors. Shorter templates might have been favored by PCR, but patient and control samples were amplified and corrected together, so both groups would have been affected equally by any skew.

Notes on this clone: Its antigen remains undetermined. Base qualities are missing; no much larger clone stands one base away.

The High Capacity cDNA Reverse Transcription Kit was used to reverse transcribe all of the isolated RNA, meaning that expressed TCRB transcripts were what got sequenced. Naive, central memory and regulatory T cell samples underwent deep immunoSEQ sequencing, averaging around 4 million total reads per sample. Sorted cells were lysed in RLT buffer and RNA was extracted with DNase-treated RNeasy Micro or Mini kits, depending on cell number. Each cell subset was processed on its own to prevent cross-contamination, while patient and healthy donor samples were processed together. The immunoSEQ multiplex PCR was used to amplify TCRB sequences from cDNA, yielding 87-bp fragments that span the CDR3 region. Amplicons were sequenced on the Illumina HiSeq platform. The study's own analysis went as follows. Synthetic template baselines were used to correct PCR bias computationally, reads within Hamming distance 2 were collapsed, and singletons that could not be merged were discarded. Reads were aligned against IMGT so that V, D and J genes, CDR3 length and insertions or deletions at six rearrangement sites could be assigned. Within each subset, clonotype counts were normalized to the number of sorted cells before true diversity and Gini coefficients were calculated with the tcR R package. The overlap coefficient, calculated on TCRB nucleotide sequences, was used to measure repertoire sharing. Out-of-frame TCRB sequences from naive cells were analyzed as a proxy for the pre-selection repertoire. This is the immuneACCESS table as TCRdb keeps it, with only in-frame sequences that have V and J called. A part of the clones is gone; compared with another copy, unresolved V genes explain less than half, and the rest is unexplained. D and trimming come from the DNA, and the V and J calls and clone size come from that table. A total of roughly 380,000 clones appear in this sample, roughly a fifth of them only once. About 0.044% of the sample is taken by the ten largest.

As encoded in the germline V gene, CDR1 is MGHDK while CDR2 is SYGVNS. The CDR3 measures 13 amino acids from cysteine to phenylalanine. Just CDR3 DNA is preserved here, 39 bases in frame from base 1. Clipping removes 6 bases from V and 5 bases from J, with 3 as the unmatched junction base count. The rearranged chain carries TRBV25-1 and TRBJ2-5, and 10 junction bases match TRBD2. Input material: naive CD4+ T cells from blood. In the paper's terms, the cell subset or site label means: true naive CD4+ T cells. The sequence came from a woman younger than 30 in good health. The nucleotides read TGTGCCAGCAGGCTAGCGGGGGCGGAGACCCAGTACTTC. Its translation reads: CASRLAGAETQYF.